This T cell receptor beta chain derives from a study of blood T cell repertoires in COVID-19. Study-wide background: Sites across the United States, Italy and Spain contributed samples from acute and convalescent COVID-19. T cells, B-cell-depleted T cells, or PBMCs supplied cDNA or gDNA.

In the authors' methods: Estimation of nucleated cell counts relied on the amplification of reference gene primers. TCRdb's table, derived via immunoSEQ multiplex PCR, lists solely in-frame clones and lacks some. From that table come the V and J calls and clone size; the DNA was used to work out D and trimming. The data contain around 87,000 clones, around four fifths of them singletons. Trimming removed 4 bases at V and 7 bases at J, with 5 bases between. CDR3 size: 11 residues. Germline loops: CDR1 SGHTA, CDR2 FQGNSA. J is TRBJ2-1 and V is TRBV7-2; D gene unclear. The receptor was derived from a woman aged 80 or over with acute or convalescent COVID-19. The specimen was peripheral blood. CDR3 nucleotides: TGTGCCAGCAGCTATCAAAATGAGCAGTTCTTC. Amino acids: CASSYQNEQFF.